One sample yielded the 15 T cell receptor beta chains listed below, sequenced in a study of cytomegalovirus exposure and HLA in healthy donors. 60 Vbeta and 13 Jbeta primers were used in PCR. Libraries were prepared by immunoSEQ multiplex PCR; TCRdb keeps only in-frame clonotypes and omits some of them. The table records about 200,000 clones, 75% to 85% of them present only once. Sequencing was carried out using PBMCs. The receptors come from a girl between 5 and 17 years old in good health and CMV-seropositive.

The J gene is TRBJ2-1, the V gene TRBV5-5; 10 bases map to TRBD2. Trimming at V came to 4 bases and at J to 8 bases, leaving 6 bases not matched to a gene. CDR1 is SGHKS, CDR2 YYEKEE, per germline (reference sequence). CDR3 length: 14 residues. The CDR3 is CASSRGTSVDEQFF. The CDR3 coding sequence is TGTGCCAGCAGCCGTGGGACTAGCGTGGATGAGCAGTTCTTC.

In this sample, this clone turned up a few times. This chain joins TRBV2 and TRBJ1-2; perhaps TRBD1 as D (6 bases). The V gene's germline CDR1 is SNHLY and CDR2 FYNNEI. The CDR3 is 12 amino acids. V was trimmed by 11 bases and J by 3 bases, leaving 13 bases between them. The CDR3 sequence: CASRGADYGYTF. The CDR3 nucleotides read TGTGCCTCCCGGGGGGCTGACTATGGCTACACCTTC.

The chain joins TRBV6-1 to TRBJ1-1, with D perhaps TRBD1 (6 bases). With 2 bases removed from V and 7 bases from J, the gap between germline ends came to 11 bases. Germline CDR1 reads MNHNS; CDR2 reads SASEGT. The CDR3 runs 13 residues. The CDR3: CASSERSRGEAFF. The CDR3 DNA sequence: TGTGCCAGCAGTGAAAGGTCCAGGGGTGAAGCTTTCTTT.

The rearrangement uses TRBV19 and TRBJ2-1; possible D gene TRBD2, 5 bases. Per the germline V gene, CDR1 is LNHDA and CDR2 is SQIVND (reference sequence). The CDR3 totals 16 residues. The V gene lost 5 bases and the J gene lost 1 base, with 15 bases spanning the gap. CDR3 sequence (DNA): TGTGCCAGTAGTGCCGGACTTCTCCTTTCCTACAATGAGCAGTTCTTC. Encoded protein: CASSAGLLLSYNEQFF.

V usage is TRBV19 and J usage is TRBJ2-7; D not certain. The CDR3 sequence is 14 residues long. V dropped 2 bases and J dropped 0 bases, with 8 bases sitting between them. Germline CDR1 reads LNHDA; CDR2 reads SQIVND (reference sequence). The CDR3 region is CASSIQAFSYEQYF. The CDR3 nucleotides read TGTGCCAGTAGTATACAAGCATTCTCCTACGAGCAGTACTTC.

The J gene is TRBJ1-2, the V gene TRBV15; 7 bases map to TRBD1. Germline assignment: CDR1 LNHNV and CDR2 YYDKDF (reference sequence). The CDR3 is 13 residues long. The J segment lost 3 bases and the V segment lost 7 bases, leaving 5 bases of the junction unmatched. The CDR3 spells CATTRQGDYGYTF. In DNA form, the CDR3 reads TGTGCCACCACAAGACAGGGTGACTATGGCTACACCTTC.

Details on this clone: Additional DNA sequences in this sample encode the identical CDR3. The chain employs TRBV5-1 and TRBJ2-7, with D perhaps matching TRBD2 (5 bases). CDR1 is SGHRS, CDR2 YFSETQ, per germline. V was trimmed by 0 bases and J by 2 bases, leaving 6 bases between them. The CDR3 length is 13 residues. CDR3 sequence reads: CASSLAGTYEQYF. Written as DNA, the CDR3 is TGCGCCAGCAGCTTGGCGGGGACCTACGAGCAGTACTTC. The full variable domain, with the rest looked up from reference TRBV5-1 and TRBJ2-7, is KAGVTQTPRYLIKTRGQQVTLSCSPISGHRSVSWYQQTPGQGLQFLFEYFSETQRNKGNFPGRFSGRQFSNSRSEMNVSTLELGDSALYLCASSLAGTYEQYFGPGTRLTVT.

The chain combines TRBV6-4 with TRBJ2-7; 14 bases match TRBD2. Looked up from germline, CDR1 is MRHNA and CDR2 is SNTAGT. CDR3 length: 17 residues. The trim removed 4 bases at V and 0 bases at J, leaving 5 bases unmatched. CDR3: CASSGTSGGTSSYEQYF. The DNA for the CDR3 is TGTGCCAGCAGTGGGACTAGCGGGGGGACCAGCTCCTACGAGCAGTACTTC.

The chain links TRBV5-5 to TRBJ2-1; TRBD2 matches at 15 bases. The germline gives CDR1 SGHKS, CDR2 YYEKEE (reference sequence). CDR3 length equals 16 residues. After removal of 4 bases from V and 9 bases from J, the junction contained 8 bases not matched to a gene. The CDR3 spells CASSPPRTSGGGEQFF. DNA for the CDR3: TGTGCCAGCAGCCCACCTAGGACTAGCGGGGGGGGTGAGCAGTTCTTC.

The chain couples TRBV5-4 to TRBJ2-7, with D tentatively TRBD2 (6 bases). CDR1 and CDR2 (germline): SGHNT, YYREEE (reference sequence). CDR3 length: 16 amino acids. V was clipped by 0 bases and J by 2 bases, with 15 bases between them. In DNA form, the CDR3 reads TGTGCCAGCAGCTTGGTAGGGCCAGCGGGCACCTACGAGCAGTACTTC. Translating it yields CASSLVGPAGTYEQYF.

V gene TRBV5-6 combines with J gene TRBJ1-2; 8 positions match TRBD1. V was clipped by 4 bases and J by 5 bases; unmatched bases: 16. The CDR3 consists of 17 residues. Per germline, CDR1 SGHDT and CDR2 YYEEEE. The CDR3 loop reads CASSVRDRRIKIYGYTF. The CDR3 coding sequence is TGTGCCAGCAGCGTCCGGGACAGGCGAATTAAGATATATGGCTACACCTTC.

On this clone itself: This same CDR3 is encoded by further DNA sequences in the sample. The chain joins TRBV9 to TRBJ2-5; TRBD2 aligns across 7 bases. This CDR3 region has 14 residues. Per the germline V gene, CDR1 is SGDLS and CDR2 is YYNGEE. V was pared by 2 bases and J by 2 bases, with 3 bases of the junction left unmatched. CDR3 nucleotides: TGTGCCAGCAGCGTGGGGGGGGGTCAAGAGACCCAGTACTTC. Amino acid sequence: CASSVGGGQETQYF.

In this sample, this clone turned up a few times. The V and J genes are TRBV23-1 and TRBJ1-2; TRBD1 is a possible D gene (6 bases). TRBV23-1 has ORF status, its function being uncertain. Trimming left V 0 bases short and J 8 bases short, with 19 bases between. The CDR3 loop spans 16 amino acids. The CDR3: CASSQSPSSRGYGYTF. The CDR3 coding sequence is TGCGCCAGCAGTCAATCCCCCAGCAGCAGGGGTTACGGCTACACCTTC.

The rearrangement joins TRBV7-9 to TRBJ1-1; D unresolved. The length of the CDR3 is 14 residues. Per the germline V gene, CDR1 is SEHNR and CDR2 is FQNEAQ (reference sequence). The V gene lost 5 bases and the J gene lost 3 bases, with 13 bases spanning the gap. The CDR3 spells CASSVNLLDTEAFF. For the CDR3, the DNA is TGTGCCAGCAGCGTAAATTTATTAGACACTGAAGCTTTCTTT.

As DNA, the CDR3 is TGTGCCAGTACCACTAGCGGGGGCTACAATGAGCAGTTCTTC. Its protein is CASTTSGGYNEQFF. The V gene is TRBV19, the J gene TRBJ2-1; 11 bases align to TRBD2. V lost 7 bases to trimming and J lost 3 bases; unmatched junction nucleotides: 2. The CDR3 extends over 14 amino acids. The germline gives CDR1 LNHDA, CDR2 SQIVND (reference sequence).